The sequence of this T cell receptor beta chain was determined in a study of blood T cells in healthy people across ages. At the level of the study: Template switching recovered approximately one barcoded beta molecule for every two T cells. Study findings and constraints: Observed TCR beta diversity per million T cells went down as age went up. This fall followed a roughly linear course with age.

Remarks on this clonotype: Its antigen is unknown.

In germline, CDR1 is GTSNPN, CDR2 SVGIG (reference sequence). The CDR3 has 14 amino acids. Next came a second PCR, run for 7 to 11 cycles, which used a sample-barcoded 5' primer along with a J-beta primer mix. Each of the samples gave a minimum of 2.5 million paired-end reads that contained CDR3. TCRdb independently ran MiXCR on the 5' RACE reads; one entry per CDR3 protein. Among approximately 810,000 distinct CDR3 sequences listed, around 36% were seen once. The rearrangement uses TRBV30 and TRBJ2-4; D tentatively fits TRBD1 or TRBD2 (5 bases each). The end of the DNA aligns better with TRBJ2-7, so the J call may be wrong. The sample was blood. The receptor's source is a man aged 18-30 years in good health. This chain's CDR3 is CAWSAGGGSYEQYF. CDR3 nucleotide sequence: TGTGCCTGGAGCGCAGGTGGGGGCTCCTACGAGCAGTACTTC.